This TCR beta chain was captured in a study of CD8 T cells in Susac syndrome. The V end lost 1 base, the J end lost 8 bases, and 5 bases lay between the germline ends. CDR3 length: 11 amino acids. The V gene's germline CDR1 is LNHDA and CDR2 SQIVND (reference sequence). After extraction with the RNeasy kit, roughly 0.45 to 1 ug of the RNA was reverse transcribed using random hexamers. MiXCR, run by TCRdb on the immunoSEQ multiplex PCR reads, gives a single entry per CDR3 protein. The table includes tens of thousands of distinct CDR3 sequences, over 85% detected once. Sequencing used CD8+ T cells from PBMCs. This TCR came from a human donor with multiple sclerosis. V usage is TRBV19 and J usage is TRBJ1-1; unclear D gene. The CDR3 reads CASSIGSEAFF. As DNA, the CDR3 is TGTGCCAGTAGTATAGGCAGCGAAGCTTTCTTT.